These T cell receptor beta chains were read from a single sample in a study of T cell responses to AZD1222 COVID-19 vaccine. Assay used: immunoSEQ multiplex PCR; TCRdb lists only in-frame clones, some missing. This table has about 140,000 clones, approximately 85% appearing once. Sequencing used peripheral blood, obtained on day 0 of AZD1222 vaccination. These receptors were taken from an adult in good health. The CDR3 runs from the conserved cysteine through the conserved F or W. D genes are given only for firm matches. The size field is filled for only some rows; it gives once, few, many or a size class.

j_call cdr3_length clone_size v_call d_call cdr3_aa cdr3_nt
TRBJ1-1 14 - TRBV7-9 - CASSLDQWSTEAFF TGTGCCAGCAGCCTGGATCAATGGAGCACTGAAGCTTTCTTT
TRBJ2-2 13 - TRBV7-9 - CASSRTTTGELFF TGTGCCAGCAGCCGTACTACCACCGGGGAGCTGTTTTTT
TRBJ2-5 11 - TRBV20-1 - CSATDQETQYF TGCAGTGCTACGGACCAGGAGACCCAGTACTTC
TRBJ1-1 14 - TRBV10-3 - CAISRVGVNTEAFF TGTGCCATCAGTAGAGTGGGTGTGAACACTGAAGCTTTCTTT
TRBJ2-1 14 - TRBV6-5 TRBD1 CASSWTGGYNEQFF TGTGCCAGCAGTTGGACAGGGGGCTACAATGAGCAGTTCTTC
TRBJ1-2 12 - TRBV5-6 TRBD1 CASSQGAHGYTF TGTGCCAGCTCACAGGGGGCCCATGGCTACACCTTC
TRBJ2-3 16 - TRBV28 TRBD2 CASSRGGYTGTDTQYF TGTGCCAGCAGTCGGGGGGGGTATACAGGCACAGATACGCAGTATTTT
TRBJ2-3 14 - TRBV18 - CASSPQQGRGAQYF TGTGCCAGCTCACCACAGCAGGGACGGGGTGCGCAGTATTTT
TRBJ2-1 14 - TRBV3-1/TRBV3-2 TRBD2 CASSQVSGGAEQFF TGTGCCAGCAGCCAAGTTAGCGGGGGGGCGGAGCAGTTCTTC
TRBJ2-1 16 few TRBV27 TRBD2 CASTISGGAAYNEQFF TGTGCCAGCACCATTAGCGGGGGGGCGGCCTACAATGAGCAGTTCTTC
TRBJ1-1 13 few TRBV9 - CASSQGPNTEAFF TGTGCCAGCAGTCAGGGACCGAACACTGAAGCTTTCTTT
TRBJ2-4 15 - TRBV15 - CATSRDLEGSHIQYF TGTGCCACCAGCAGAGATTTAGAGGGTAGTCACATTCAGTACTTC
TRBJ2-3 14 - TRBV5-1 - CASRRDKGEDTQYF TGCGCCAGCAGGCGGGACAAAGGGGAAGATACGCAGTATTTT
TRBJ2-7 12 - TRBV2 - CASRGQGYEQYF TGTGCCAGCAGGGGGCAGGGCTACGAGCAGTACTTC
TRBJ2-3 16 - TRBV5-4 TRBD2 CASSLGGTSNQDTQYF TGTGCCAGCAGCTTGGGCGGGACTAGCAATCAGGATACGCAGTATTTT
TRBJ2-5 14 - TRBV2 - CASKTTAPSQSQYF TGTGCCAGCAAGACGACCGCCCCGTCACAATCCCAGTACTTC
TRBJ1-2 19 - TRBV4-1 TRBD1 CASSRDRGGTGWILYGYTF TGCGCCAGCAGCCGAGACCGAGGAGGGACAGGGTGGATATTATATGGCTACACCTTC
TRBJ2-5 9 - TRBV29-1 - CSVEETQYF TGCAGCGTTGAAGAGACCCAGTACTTC
TRBJ1-4 13 few TRBV5-6 - CASSLGRDEKLFF TGTGCCAGCAGCCTGGGGAGGGATGAAAAACTGTTTTTT
TRBJ2-7 13 - TRBV6-1 TRBD1 CASSDDRASEQYF TGTGCCAGCAGTGATGACAGGGCATCCGAGCAGTACTTC
TRBJ1-1 17 - TRBV4-1 - CASSQRSLGRMNTEAFF TGCGCCAGCAGCCAAAGGTCCCTTGGACGTATGAACACTGAAGCTTTCTTT
TRBJ1-2 12 once TRBV28 - CASSLSRGGYTF TGTGCCAGCAGTTTGTCGAGGGGTGGCTACACCTTC
TRBJ2-7 15 - TRBV3-1/TRBV3-2 TRBD1 CASSLTQGGINEQYF TGTGCCAGCAGCCTCACACAGGGGGGAATAAACGAGCAGTACTTC
TRBJ2-3 11 - TRBV20-1 - CSARQSDTQYF TGCAGTGCTCGACAGTCAGATACGCAGTATTTT
TRBJ2-1 16 - TRBV4-2 TRBD2 CASSQSGGGGAAEQFF TGTGCCAGCAGCCAAAGCGGTGGCGGGGGGGCAGCTGAGCAGTTCTTC
TRBJ1-2 14 once TRBV7-8 - CASSPEGVNYGYTF TGTGCCAGCAGCCCGGAGGGGGTTAACTATGGCTACACCTTC
TRBJ1-1 14 once TRBV15 - CATSRDGVGTEAFF TGTGCCACCAGCAGAGATGGGGTAGGGACTGAAGCTTTCTTT
TRBJ1-1 9 - TRBV7-9 - CASSFYAFF TGTGCCAGCAGCTTTTACGCTTTCTTT
TRBJ1-5 14 once TRBV24-1 - CATSDFSGNQPQHF TGTGCCACCAGTGATTTTAGTGGCAATCAGCCCCAGCATTTT